These 4 T cell receptor beta chains originate from one sample sequenced in a study of blood T cell repertoires in COVID-19. The method was immunoSEQ multiplex PCR; TCRdb's version includes in-frame clones alone and lacks a portion of them. The data contain tens of thousands of clones, roughly 80% of them singletons. The sequenced sample consisted of peripheral blood. Receptor source: a woman aged 55-75 years with acute or convalescent COVID-19.

The chain links TRBV20-1 to TRBJ1-1; D is unresolved. V shed 0 bases and J shed 11 bases, with 10 bases lying between them. This CDR3 is built from 11 residues. CDR1 is DFQATT and CDR2 is SNEGSKA in the germline V gene (reference sequence). CDR3 DNA: TGCAGTGCTAGAGATTGGAGTCTGGCTTTCTTT. This encodes CSARDWSLAFF.

This chain links TRBV4-1 with TRBJ2-2, with 11 bases aligning to TRBD1. The germline CDR1 and CDR2 sequences are MGHRA and YSYEKL. The J segment lost 3 bases and the V segment lost 0 bases, leaving 6 bases of the junction unmatched. This CDR3 contains 18 residues. CDR3 residues: CASSQEGQGARDTGELFF. CDR3 DNA: TGCGCCAGCAGCCAAGAAGGACAGGGGGCGCGCGACACCGGGGAGCTGTTTTTT.

This clone was seen a single time. The genes are TRBV25-1 and TRBJ1-1, with D uncertain. This CDR3 region has 12 residues. The germline V gene has CDR1 MGHDK and CDR2 SYGVNS. With 4 bases removed from V and 3 bases from J, the gap between germline ends came to 6 bases. Here the CDR3 reads CASSAGYTEAFF. The CDR3 DNA reads as TGTGCCAGCAGTGCGGGGTACACTGAAGCTTTCTTT. The full variable domain, with the rest looked up from reference TRBV25-1 and TRBJ1-1, is EADIYQTPRYLVIGTGKKITLECSQTMGHDKMYWYQQDPGMELHLIHYSYGVNSTEKGDLSSESTVSRIRTEHFPLTLESARPSHTSQYLCASSAGYTEAFFGQGTRLTVV.

The gene calls are TRBV7-2 and TRBJ1-1, with 11 nucleotides matching TRBD1. In germline, CDR1 is SGHTA, CDR2 FQGNSA. The V gene end was trimmed by 6 bases and the J gene end by 4 bases; junction bases not matched to a gene: 4. CDR3 length equals 14 residues. CDR3 protein: CASRMGQGVTEAFF. The CDR3 coding sequence is TGTGCCAGCAGAATGGGACAGGGGGTCACTGAAGCTTTCTTT.